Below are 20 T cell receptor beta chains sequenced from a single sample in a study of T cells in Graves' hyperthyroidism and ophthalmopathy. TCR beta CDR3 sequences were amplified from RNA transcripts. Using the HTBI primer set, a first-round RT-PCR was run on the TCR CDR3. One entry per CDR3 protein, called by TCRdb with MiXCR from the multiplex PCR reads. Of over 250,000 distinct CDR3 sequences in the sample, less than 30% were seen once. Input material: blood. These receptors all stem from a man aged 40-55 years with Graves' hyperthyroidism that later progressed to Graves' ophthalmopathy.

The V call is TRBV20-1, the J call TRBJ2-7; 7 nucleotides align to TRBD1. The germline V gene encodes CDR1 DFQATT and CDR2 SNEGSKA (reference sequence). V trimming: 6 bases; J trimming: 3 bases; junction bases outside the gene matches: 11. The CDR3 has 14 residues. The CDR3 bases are TGCAGTGCGCCAGGACAGGAAAAGATCTACGAGCAGTACTTC. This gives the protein CSAPGQEKIYEQYF.

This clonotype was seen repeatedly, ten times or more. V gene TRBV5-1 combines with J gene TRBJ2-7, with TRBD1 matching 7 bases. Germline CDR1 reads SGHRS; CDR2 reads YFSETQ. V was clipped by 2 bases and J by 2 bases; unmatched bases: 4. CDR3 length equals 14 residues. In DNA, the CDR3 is TGCGCCAGCAGCTTTTTGGGACAGACCTACGAGCAGTACTTC. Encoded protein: CASSFLGQTYEQYF. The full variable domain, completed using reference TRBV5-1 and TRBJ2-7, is KAGVTQTPRYLIKTRGQQVTLSCSPISGHRSVSWYQQTPGQGLQFLFEYFSETQRNKGNFPGRFSGRQFSNSRSEMNVSTLELGDSALYLCASSFLGQTYEQYFGPGTRLTVT.

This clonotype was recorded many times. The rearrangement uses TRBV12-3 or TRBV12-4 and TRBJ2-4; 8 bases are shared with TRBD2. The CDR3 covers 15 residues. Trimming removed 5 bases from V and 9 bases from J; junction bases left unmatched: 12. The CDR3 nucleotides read TGTGCCAGCAGTCAGACGGGGGGGCCCGGGGTCATTCAGTACTTC. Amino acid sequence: CASSQTGGPGVIQYF.

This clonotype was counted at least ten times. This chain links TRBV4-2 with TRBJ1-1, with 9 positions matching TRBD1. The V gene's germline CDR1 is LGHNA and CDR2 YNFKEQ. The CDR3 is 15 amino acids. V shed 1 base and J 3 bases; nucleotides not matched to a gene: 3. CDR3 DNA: TGTGCCAGCAGCCAAGTACAGGGGGCGGACACTGAAGCTTTCTTT. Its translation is CASSQVQGADTEAFF.

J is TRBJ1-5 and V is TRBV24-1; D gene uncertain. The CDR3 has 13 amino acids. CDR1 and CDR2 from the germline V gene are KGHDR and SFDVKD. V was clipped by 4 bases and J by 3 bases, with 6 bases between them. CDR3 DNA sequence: TGTGCCACCAGTGAACGGATCAATCAGCCCCAGCATTTT. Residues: CATSERINQPQHF.

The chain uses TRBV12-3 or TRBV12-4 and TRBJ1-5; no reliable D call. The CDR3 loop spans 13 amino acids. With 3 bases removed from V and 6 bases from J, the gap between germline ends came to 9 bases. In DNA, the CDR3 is TGTGCCAGCAGTTTTGTCCATGGTCAGCCCCAGCATTTT. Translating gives CASSFVHGQPQHF.

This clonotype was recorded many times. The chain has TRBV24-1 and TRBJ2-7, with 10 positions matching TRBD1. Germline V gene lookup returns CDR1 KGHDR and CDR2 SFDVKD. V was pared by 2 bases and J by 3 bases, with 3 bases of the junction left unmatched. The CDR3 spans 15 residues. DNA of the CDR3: TGTGCCACCAGTGATTCCGGGACAGGGGACTACGAGCAGTACTTC. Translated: CATSDSGTGDYEQYF.

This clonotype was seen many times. The CDR3 here is CASSALGENTEAFF. The CDR3 coding sequence is TGTGCCAGCAGTGCGCTGGGCGAGAACACTGAAGCTTTCTTT. This chain connects TRBV6-1 to TRBJ1-1, with D hard to call. V was trimmed by 4 bases and J by 1 base, leaving 10 bases between them. In germline, CDR1 is MNHNS, CDR2 SASEGT. This CDR3 has 14 amino acids.

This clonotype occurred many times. The chain's CDR3 is CASSPLDSNSGNTIYF. CDR3 nucleotide sequence: TGTGCCAGTAGCCCCTTGGACTCCAACTCTGGAAACACCATATATTTT. This chain links TRBV19 with TRBJ1-3, with D unresolved. CDR1 LNHDA and CDR2 SQIVND come from the germline V gene (reference sequence). Trimming took off 6 bases at V and 0 bases at J, with 15 bases between the two ends. CDR3 length: 16 residues.

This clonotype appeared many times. The CDR3 nucleotides are TGCAGCGTTCGGACTAGCGGAGATTACGAGCAGTACTTC. Protein sequence: CSVRTSGDYEQYF. J is TRBJ2-7 and V is TRBV29-1, with 10 bases lining up with TRBD2. V was clipped by 5 bases and J by 4 bases; unmatched bases: 5. Germline values: CDR1 SQVTM, CDR2 ANQGSEA. The CDR3 has 13 amino acids.

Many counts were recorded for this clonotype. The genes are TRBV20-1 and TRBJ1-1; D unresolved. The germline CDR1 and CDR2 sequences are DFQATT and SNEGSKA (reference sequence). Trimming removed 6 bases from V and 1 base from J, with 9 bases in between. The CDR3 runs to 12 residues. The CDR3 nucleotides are TGCAGTGCAAAGACGGGGAACACTGAAGCTTTCTTT. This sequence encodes CSAKTGNTEAFF.

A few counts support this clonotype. The CDR3 spells CASSLRADTSYGYTF. CDR3 nucleotide sequence: TGTGCCAGCAGCTTACGAGCAGATACCTCCTATGGCTACACCTTC. The V and J genes are TRBV11-3 and TRBJ1-2, with D unclear. This CDR3 contains 15 residues. The V gene's germline CDR1 is SGHNT and CDR2 YENEEA. V dropped 2 bases and J dropped 4 bases, with 14 bases sitting between them.

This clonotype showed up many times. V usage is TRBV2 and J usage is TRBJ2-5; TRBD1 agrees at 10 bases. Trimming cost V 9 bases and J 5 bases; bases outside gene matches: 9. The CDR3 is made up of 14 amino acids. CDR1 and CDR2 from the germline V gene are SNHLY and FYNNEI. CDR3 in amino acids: CARDRDRGDETQYF. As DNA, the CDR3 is TGTGCCAGAGACCGGGACAGGGGTGACGAGACCCAGTACTTC.

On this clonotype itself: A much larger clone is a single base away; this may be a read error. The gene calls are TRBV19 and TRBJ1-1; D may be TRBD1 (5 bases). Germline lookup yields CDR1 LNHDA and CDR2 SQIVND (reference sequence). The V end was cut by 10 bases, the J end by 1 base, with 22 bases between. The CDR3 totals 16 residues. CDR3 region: CANRQYGAGPNTEAFF. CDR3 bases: TGTGCCAATCGACAATATGGGGCGGGCCCGAACACTGAAGCTTTCTTT.

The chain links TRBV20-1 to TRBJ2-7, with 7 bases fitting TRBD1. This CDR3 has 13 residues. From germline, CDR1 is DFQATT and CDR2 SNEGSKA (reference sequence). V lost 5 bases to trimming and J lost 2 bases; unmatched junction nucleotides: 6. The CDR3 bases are TGCAGTGCTGGGACAGCGCTCACCTACGAGCAGTACTTC. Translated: CSAGTALTYEQYF.

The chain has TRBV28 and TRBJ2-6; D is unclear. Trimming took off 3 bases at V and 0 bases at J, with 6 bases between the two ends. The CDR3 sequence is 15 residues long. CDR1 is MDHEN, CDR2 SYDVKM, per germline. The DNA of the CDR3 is TGTGCCAGCAGTTTCGGTAGCTCTGGGGCCAACGTCCTGACTTTC. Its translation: CASSFGSSGANVLTF.

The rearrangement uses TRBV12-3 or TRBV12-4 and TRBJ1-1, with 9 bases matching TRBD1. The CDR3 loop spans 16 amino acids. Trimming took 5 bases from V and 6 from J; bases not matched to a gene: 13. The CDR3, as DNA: TGTGCCAGCAGTGACAGGGGGTATCTCTTTAGCCCTGAAGCTTTCTTT. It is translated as CASSDRGYLFSPEAFF.

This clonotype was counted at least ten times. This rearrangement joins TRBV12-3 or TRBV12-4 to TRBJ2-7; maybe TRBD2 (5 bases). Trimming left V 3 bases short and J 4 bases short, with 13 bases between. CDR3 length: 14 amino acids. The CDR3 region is CASSFTHPGYEQYF. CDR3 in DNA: TGTGCCAGCAGTTTCACTCACCCGGGATACGAGCAGTACTTC.

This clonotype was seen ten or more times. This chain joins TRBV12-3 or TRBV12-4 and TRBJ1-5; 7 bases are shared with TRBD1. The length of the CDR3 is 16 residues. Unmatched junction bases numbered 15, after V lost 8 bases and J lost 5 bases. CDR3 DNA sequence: TGTGCCAGCGGAGGACAGGAGGGGAAATTCGATCAGCCCCAGCATTTT. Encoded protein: CASGGQEGKFDQPQHF.

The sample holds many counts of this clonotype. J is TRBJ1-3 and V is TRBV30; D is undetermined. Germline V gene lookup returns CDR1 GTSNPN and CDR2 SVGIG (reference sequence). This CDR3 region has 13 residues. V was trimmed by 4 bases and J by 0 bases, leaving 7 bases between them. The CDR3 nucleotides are TGTGCCTGGAAAGTCAGCTCTGGAAACACCATATATTTT. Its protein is CAWKVSSGNTIYF.